The entry below gives a single TCR beta chain sequence along with its context. Its antigen is currently unknown. The sample has other DNA sequences that encode this CDR3 too. Trimming took off 6 bases at V and 3 bases at J, with 12 bases between the two ends. This CDR3 region has 13 residues. Germline V CDR1 and CDR2: SEHNR, FQNEAQ (reference sequence). This sample is drawn from a study of T cell responses to AZD1222 COVID-19 vaccine. TCRdb's table, derived via immunoSEQ multiplex PCR, lists solely in-frame clones and lacks some. The table includes around 100,000 clones, 85% detected once. Study-wide results and caveats: Only six or seven AZD1222 recipients were seropositive at baseline. Donors in the cohort were predominantly white British and more often female, and clonal diversity was possibly underestimated. With two AZD1222 doses given, Spike-specific TCR breadth and depth both rose. Repertoire samples came only from after the peak T cell response.

This receptor was obtained from an adult who received the AZD1222 COVID-19 vaccine. This sample comprised peripheral blood, obtained 28 days after the second AZD1222 dose. The rearrangement uses TRBV7-9 and TRBJ2-7; the D gene could be TRBD1 or TRBD2 (5 bases each). CDR3 in amino acids: CASSSGRYYEQYF. The DNA of the CDR3 is TGTGCCAGCAGTTCGGGGCGATACTACGAGCAGTACTTC.